Below, one TCR beta chain is given with its context. The table lists this clonotype with many counts. Its antigen is currently not known. Nothing much larger sits one base from this clone, and base qualities are not available. At the junction V is shortened by 7 bases and J by 2 bases, with 15 bases in between. Per the germline V gene, MNHEY is the CDR1 and SVGAGI is the CDR2. Measured from the cysteine to the phenylalanine, the CDR3 is 14 residues long. The kept DNA is CDR3 alone, 42 bases in frame from the first base. cDNA synthesis used template-switch 5'RACE with a primer carrying a 10-nucleotide random unique molecular identifier tagging each TCR transcript. Each sequencing run produced over 170 million TCR-beta sequences covering 15-18 subjects. Total RNA was extracted with the RNeasy kit. The KAPA Real-time Library Amplification kit was used to amplify TCR-beta VDJ regions with primers targeting the TCR constant region and the 5'RACE anchor. Sample indexes and Illumina adaptors were added in a first PCR, after which library yield was increased in a second PCR. After purification with Ampure beads, the TCR product of roughly 650 bp was size-selected on a 2% E-gel SizeSelection system. Before pooling, libraries had their quality checked on a Bioanalyzer, their concentration measured with Qubit, and their quantity determined with the Kapa Library Quantification kit. An Illumina HiSeq 2500 sequenced the libraries paired-end 2 x 150 bp. To increase sequence diversity, 25-30% phiX was spiked into each library pool. The authors' analysis ran thus. Quality-filtered reads were processed with the UMI-based MiGEC pipeline, and over 85% of raw TCR sequences were removed by the MiGEC pipeline during error correction. VDJ genes were aligned to IMGT germline references, and each clonotype was defined by a unique CDR3 amino acid sequence together with V-J genes. Clonal expansion, Shannon diversity, and CDR3 relatedness (CalcPairwiseDistances, ClusterSamples) were evaluated with VDJtools, and phylogenetic trees were built with CLCbio workbench. A clone was classed as expanded if it had 8 or more unique UMIs, a cutoff based on coefficient-of-variation modelling across technical triplicates. The raw public reads went through TCRdb reprocessing: fastp at Q25, MiXCR clone calling, in-frame beta chains kept. Rows with a matching CDR3 protein are joined into one entry that keeps the most common DNA and genes. In this record, the V and J calls reflect TCRdb's handling and not the investigators' own analysis. In this sample the table shows around 130,000 distinct CDR3 sequences, about 3.4% of which occur a single time. The top ten clones comprise 1% to 1.5% of the sample.

The data belong to a study of neurological immune-mediated disorders (dated by TCRdb to the late 2010s). With regard to the full study: Among the approximately 34 multiple sclerosis patients, relapsing-remitting MS was present in around 31 and secondary progressive MS was present in 3. The study compared peripheral blood TCR-beta repertoires of HTLV-I-associated myelopathy (HAM/TSP) patients, multiple sclerosis patients and healthy controls using UMI-based sequencing. The approximately 110 TCR-beta libraries included longitudinal samples, technical triplicates and paired sorted CD4+ and CD8+ T-cell subsets alongside PBMC samples. The cohort comprised roughly 69 subjects: approximately 15 HAM/TSP patients, approximately 34 multiple sclerosis patients and around 20 healthy controls.

What the study reported, not specific to this receptor: No identical CDR3 amino acid sequences were found to be shared among expanded clones across subjects, suggesting that TCR-beta repertoires were private in all groups. Phylogenetic analysis grouped repertoires from 18 of 34 MS patients into a cluster of related CDR3 sequences, suggesting a possible repertoire-level signature. No clinical or MRI features were associated with the MS cluster, and the authors said that larger cohorts are needed. TCR clonal expansion was greatest in HAM/TSP patients and smallest in MS patients, who ranked below even healthy controls.

Libraries from unsorted PBMCs were made from 2 million PBMCs kept in RNAlater at -80 degrees C until RNA extraction. Multiple sclerosis patients were enrolled in a US clinical protocol evaluating disease progression by magnetic resonance imaging. PBMCs were separated from peripheral blood using Ficoll-Hypaque density gradient centrifugation and then cryopreserved in liquid nitrogen. This sequence was found in a woman between 25 and 40 years old with multiple sclerosis. The sequencing sample was made of PBMCs. The V and J genes are TRBV6-5 and TRBJ2-7; 5 matching bases give a weak D call of TRBD1. In nucleotides, the sequence is TGTGCCAGCACTCGCCGAACAGGCCCCTACGAGCAGTACTTC. It encodes CASTRRTGPYEQYF.